This T cell receptor beta chain originates from a study of PD-L1 blockade in urothelial cancer. Produced via immunoSEQ multiplex PCR; TCRdb's table is partial and in-frame only. The sample consists of some 41,000 clones, more than 70% of them appearing once. The CDR3 length is 18 residues. With 0 bases clipped from V and 7 bases from J, the junction kept 12 bases outside the gene matches. Germline V gene sequence: CDR1 MGHRA, CDR2 YSYEKL. This sample comprised PBMCs, obtained around atezolizumab (anti-PD-L1) treatment. V and J are TRBV4-1 and TRBJ2-1; 10 nucleotides align to TRBD1. The receptor was derived from a man older than 75 with urothelial cancer. CDR3 nucleotide sequence: TGCGCCAGCAGCCAAGATCGTCCAGGGACAGGGGATTCGAATGAGCAGTTCTTC. It is translated as CASSQDRPGTGDSNEQFF.